This T cell receptor beta chain originates from a study of beta chain features in type 1 diabetes. CDR3 length: 13 residues. CDR1 is SGHAT and CDR2 is FQNNGV in the germline V gene. With V trimmed by 5 bases and J by 9 bases, 5 bases remained unmatched. Cells sorted by CD45RO/CCR7/CD25/CD127/CD95/CD27 comprised CD4+ naive, central memory, regulatory and stem cell-like memory cells. The sequenced template was cDNA made from the entire isolated RNA. Profiled with immunoSEQ multiplex PCR; TCRdb holds only in-frame clones, not every one. Among 100,000 to 150,000 clones listed, around 9% were seen once. Comments on this clone: Its target is not known.

Broader study findings: Shorter TCRB CDR3s, moderately but significantly so, were found in Type 1 diabetes patients in all four CD4+ subsets. PCR may have favored shorter templates equally in patients and controls. Highly expressing activated T cells could be over-counted with a cDNA template.

The sequence was obtained from a man aged 25 to 40 with type 1 diabetes. The rearrangement uses TRBV11-2 and TRBJ2-1; the match to TRBD1 covers 9 bases. The sequenced sample was central memory CD4+ T cells from blood. CDR3 DNA sequence: TGTGCCAGCAGCCCTGACAGGGGGGGTGAGCAGTTCTTC. It translates to CASSPDRGGEQFF.